The rows below give T cell receptor beta chains drawn from one sample of a study of T cells in Graves' hyperthyroidism and ophthalmopathy. TCRdb recomputed calls from the multiplex PCR reads with MiXCR, one row per CDR3 protein. The table includes 350,000 to 400,000 distinct CDR3 sequences, under 20% detected once. Sample: blood. These receptors were collected from a woman in her late teens or twenties with Graves' hyperthyroidism. The CDR3 runs from the conserved cysteine through the conserved F or W. The D gene is left open where the match is weak. Clone size, where shown, is once, few, many, or a class for clones that have expanded.

cdr3_aa cdr3_nt j_call clone_size v_call d_call
CAISEPTSGVTDTQYF TGTGCCATCAGTGAGCCAACTAGCGGGGTCACAGATACGCAGTATTTT TRBJ2-3 many TRBV10-3 TRBD2
CASSYWAGGNYGYTF TGTGCCAGCAGTTACTGGGCAGGGGGCAACTATGGCTACACCTTC TRBJ1-2 few TRBV6-5 TRBD1
CASSSQGTYTQPQHF TGTGCCAGCAGTTCACAGGGGACTTACACTCAGCCCCAGCATTTT TRBJ1-5 many TRBV12-3/TRBV12-4 TRBD1
CASSEFRGWNEQYF TGTGCCAGCAGTGAATTCAGGGGATGGAACGAGCAGTACTTC TRBJ2-7 - TRBV2 -
CASSLLRGSTNSPLHF TGTGCCAGCAGCTTACTGCGGGGATCTACCAATTCACCCCTCCACTTT TRBJ1-6 few TRBV6-5 -
CASSFIGPYTEAFF TGTGCCAGCAGCTTTATCGGGCCTTACACTGAAGCTTTCTTT TRBJ1-1 many TRBV11-2 -
CASSSAGQPATETQYF TGTGCCAGCAGCTCCGCCGGCCAGCCAGCAACAGAGACCCAGTACTTC TRBJ2-5 - TRBV6-1 -
CASSEDGRSGANVLTF TGTGCCAGCAGTGAAGACGGCCGTTCTGGGGCCAACGTCCTGACTTTC TRBJ2-6 many TRBV2 -
CASSLRQGSSGYTF TGTGCCAGCAGTTTAAGACAGGGTAGCTCTGGCTACACCTTC TRBJ1-2 - TRBV12-3/TRBV12-4 TRBD1
CASSYRGNGYTF TGTGCCAGCAGTTACAGGGGGAATGGCTACACCTTC TRBJ1-2 many TRBV6-5 -
CASNSWAFSNQPQHF TGTGCCAGCAATAGTTGGGCGTTTAGCAATCAGCCCCAGCATTTT TRBJ1-5 many TRBV2 -
CASSPIWMDPAYEQYF TGTGCCAGCAGCCCGATCTGGATGGACCCCGCCTACGAGCAGTACTTC TRBJ2-7 many TRBV3-1 -
CASSALGGSPLHF TGTGCCAGCAGCGCTTTGGGGGGCTCACCCCTCCACTTT TRBJ1-6 - TRBV6-2/TRBV6-3 -
CASKIIGTDYGYTF TGTGCCAGTAAGATAATCGGGACGGACTATGGCTACACCTTC TRBJ1-2 many TRBV19 -
CASSPLTRIQRETQYF TGTGCCAGCAGCCCTCTCACACGAATTCAGAGAGAGACCCAGTACTTC TRBJ2-5 few TRBV3-1 -
CASSQGLGANYGYTF TGTGCCAGCAGTCAGGGGTTGGGGGCGAACTATGGCTACACCTTC TRBJ1-2 many TRBV6-1 -
CASSLLETGELFF TGTGCCAGCAGCTTGTTGGAGACCGGGGAGCTGTTTTTT TRBJ2-2 many TRBV5-4 -
CASSFRRGNTEAFF TGTGCCAGCAGTTTTAGGAGAGGGAACACTGAAGCTTTCTTT TRBJ1-1 many TRBV12-3/TRBV12-4 -
CASSLVLAGADEQYF TGTGCCAGCAGTTTGGTACTAGCGGGGGCTGACGAGCAGTACTTC TRBJ2-7 many TRBV12-3/TRBV12-4 TRBD2
CASSNSPYEQYF TGTGCCAGTAGTAACAGTCCCTACGAGCAGTACTTC TRBJ2-7 few TRBV19 -
CASSQDPAGGSGEQYF TGTGCCAGCAGCCAAGATCCTGCGGGGGGGTCGGGGGAGCAGTACTTC TRBJ2-7 many TRBV4-2 TRBD2
CASSYRVNTEAFF TGTGCCAGCAGTTACAGGGTGAACACTGAAGCTTTCTTT TRBJ1-1 many TRBV12-3/TRBV12-4 -
CASSFSGTGKAFF TGTGCCAGCAGTTTCTCCGGGACAGGGAAAGCTTTCTTT TRBJ1-1 many TRBV28 TRBD1